These 22 T cell receptor beta chains were all obtained from the same sample, sequenced in a study of T cell responses to AZD1222 COVID-19 vaccine. Data came from immunoSEQ multiplex PCR; TCRdb stores just in-frame clones and leaves some out. The sample lists roughly 160,000 clones, 92% occurring once. The source was peripheral blood, collected 28 days after the second AZD1222 dose. The receptors were gathered from an adult who received the AZD1222 COVID-19 vaccine.

This clone was seen only a few times. V gene TRBV12-5 combines with J gene TRBJ1-3; possible D gene TRBD1, 6 bases. The V end lost 2 bases, the J end lost 0 bases, and 14 bases lay between the germline ends. The CDR3 has 17 residues. Per germline, CDR1 LGHNT and CDR2 FRNRAP. CDR3 loop: CASGLFPGASSGNTIYF. The CDR3 coding sequence is TGTGCTAGTGGTTTGTTTCCAGGGGCGAGCTCTGGAAACACCATATATTTT.

This CDR3 is CASSYPGQASYEQYF. In nucleotides, the CDR3 is TGTGCCAGCAGCTACCCGGGACAGGCTTCCTACGAGCAGTACTTC. The chain carries TRBV3-1 (or the pseudogene TRBV3-2) and TRBJ2-7, with 8 bases that match TRBD1. CDR1 and CDR2 (germline): LGHDT, YNNKEL (reference sequence). With 5 bases clipped from V and 1 base from J, the junction kept 7 bases outside the gene matches. This CDR3 comprises 15 residues.

This chain joins TRBV19 and TRBJ1-5; TRBD1 is a possible D gene (5 bases). V lost 0 bases and J 8 bases, leaving 11 bases between the germline ends. This CDR3 has 14 residues. Germline CDR1 and CDR2: LNHDA and SQIVND (reference sequence). CDR3 sequence reads: CASSIEAGLKPQHF. CDR3 coding DNA: TGTGCCAGTAGTATAGAGGCAGGGCTGAAGCCCCAGCATTTT. Combining the CDR3 with reference TRBV19 and TRBJ1-5 gives the whole variable domain DGGITQSPKYLFRKEGQNVTLSCEQNLNHDAMYWYRQDPGQGLRLIYYSQIVNDFQKGDIAEGYSVSREKKESFPLTVTSAQKNPTAFYLCASSIEAGLKPQHFGDGTRLSIL.

The J gene is TRBJ2-1, the V gene TRBV30, with D unclear. Trimming removed 4 bases at V and 2 bases at J, with 9 bases between. Germline values: CDR1 GTSNPN, CDR2 SVGIG (reference sequence). The CDR3 consists of 13 residues. The DNA for the CDR3 is TGTGCCTGGATGTTAGGCCCCTACAATGAGCAGTTCTTC. Protein: CAWMLGPYNEQFF.

The chain recombines TRBV7-2 with TRBJ2-3; D perhaps matches TRBD2 (7 bases). Trimming left V 3 bases short and J 0 bases short, with 22 bases between. The CDR3 extends over 19 amino acids. Per germline, CDR1 SGHTA and CDR2 FQGNSA. The CDR3, as DNA: TGTGCCAGCAGCTTGTCTGGTAGCCGGGGGGCCGGAAGCACAGATACGCAGTATTTT. Translation: CASSLSGSRGAGSTDTQYF.

This clone was seen just once. V and J are TRBV7-8 and TRBJ1-5; possible D gene TRBD1, 6 bases. The CDR3 totals 14 residues. Between the trimmed V and J ends, which lost 5 bases and 2 bases, there was a span of 10 bases. The germline CDR1 and CDR2 sequences are SGHVS and FQNEAQ. This CDR3 reads CASSARQGNQPQHF. DNA for the CDR3: TGTGCCAGCAGCGCCCGACAGGGCAATCAGCCCCAGCATTTT. The entire variable domain, with the rest obtained from reference TRBV7-8 and TRBJ1-5, is as follows: GAGVSQSPRYKVAKRGQDVALRCDPISGHVSLFWYQQALGQGPEFLTYFQNEAQLDKSGLPSDRFFAERPEGSVSTLKIQRTQQEDSAVYLCASSARQGNQPQHFGDGTRLSIL.

The chain combines TRBV4-2 with TRBJ2-2; 9 bases match TRBD2. CDR1 is LGHNA, CDR2 YNFKEQ, per germline. The CDR3 loop spans 19 amino acids. Trimming took 1 base from V and 5 from J; bases not matched to a gene: 14. The CDR3: CASSQGFLIAGVDTGELFF. The CDR3 nucleotides read TGTGCCAGCAGCCAAGGATTCCTTATAGCGGGAGTGGATACCGGGGAGCTGTTTTTT.

This chain joins TRBV4-3 and TRBJ2-1; 7 positions match TRBD2. CDR1 is LGHNA, CDR2 YSLEER, per germline. The CDR3 runs 15 residues. Trimming at V came to 0 bases and at J to 5 bases, leaving 4 bases not matched to a gene. The CDR3 DNA follows: TGCGCCAGCAGCCAAGAATATCGGGGGGACAATGAGCAGTTCTTC. It codes for CASSQEYRGDNEQFF.

The chain links TRBV6-1 to TRBJ2-5, with TRBD2 matching over 11 bases. The CDR3 covers 16 residues. Germline V gene sequence: CDR1 MNHNS, CDR2 SASEGT. V lost 2 bases to trimming and J lost 2 bases; unmatched junction nucleotides: 4. In DNA form, the CDR3 reads TGTGCCAGCAGTGAAAGACTAGCGGGGATACAAGAGACCCAGTACTTC. Protein sequence: CASSERLAGIQETQYF.

V usage is TRBV5-1 and J usage is TRBJ2-2, with D possibly matching TRBD2 (6 bases). Germline CDR1 and CDR2: SGHRS and YFSETQ. The CDR3 runs to 15 residues. Trimming pared 4 bases from V and 4 bases from J, leaving 14 bases between. CDR3 sequence reads: CASSPRGSFTGELFF. Written as DNA, the CDR3 is TGCGCCAGCAGCCCCCGGGGGAGTTTCACCGGGGAGCTGTTTTTT.

The chain joins TRBV2 to TRBJ1-4; 7 nucleotides line up with TRBD1. V shed 6 bases, J shed 7 bases, and the junction held 5 bases outside the gene matches. This CDR3 has 13 amino acids. Germline CDR1 is SNHLY and CDR2 is FYNNEI. CDR3 in DNA: TGTGCCAGCAGCCAGGGGGTTCGTGAAAAACTGTTTTTT. This gives the protein CASSQGVREKLFF.

The J gene is TRBJ1-5, the V gene TRBV5-6; the D gene is possibly TRBD1 (6 bases). V gave up 4 bases and J gave up 2 bases, with 16 bases separating them. The CDR3 loop spans 16 amino acids. Germline CDR1 SGHDT, CDR2 YYEEEE. In DNA form, the CDR3 reads TGTGCCAGCAGCGGCCGTACGAACAGGGGCAATCAGCCCCAGCATTTT. Its protein product is CASSGRTNRGNQPQHF.

V is TRBV12-3 or TRBV12-4 and J is TRBJ1-2; D gene uncertain. Trimming pared 1 base from V and 6 bases from J, leaving 6 bases between. The CDR3 sequence is 12 residues long. The CDR3 bases are TGTGCCAGCAGTTTAGGGGTTCATGGCTACACCTTC. Amino acids: CASSLGVHGYTF.

This chain joins TRBV2 and TRBJ1-1, with unresolved D. Germline CDR1 SNHLY, CDR2 FYNNEI. With 4 bases removed from V and 1 base from J, the gap between germline ends came to 10 bases. CDR3 size: 14 residues. The DNA of the CDR3 is TGTGCCAGCAGTGTAGTGGAGGGGAACACTGAAGCTTTCTTT. Protein product: CASSVVEGNTEAFF.

The chain employs TRBV5-1 and TRBJ1-2; D unresolved. Deletions cut 0 bases from V and 0 bases from J, with 15 bases between. The CDR3 covers 17 residues. CDR1 is SGHRS and CDR2 is YFSETQ in the germline V gene. The CDR3: CASSLVGRNLANYGYTF. Written as DNA, the CDR3 is TGCGCCAGCAGCTTGGTCGGACGGAATTTAGCTAACTATGGCTACACCTTC. Full variable domain (outside the CDR3, taken from reference TRBV5-1 and TRBJ1-2): KAGVTQTPRYLIKTRGQQVTLSCSPISGHRSVSWYQQTPGQGLQFLFEYFSETQRNKGNFPGRFSGRQFSNSRSEMNVSTLELGDSALYLCASSLVGRNLANYGYTFGSGTRLTVV.

The genes are TRBV6-6 and TRBJ2-7, with D perhaps TRBD1 or TRBD2 (5 bases each). Germline assignment: CDR1 MNHNY and CDR2 SVGAGI (reference sequence). This CDR3 is 16 amino acids long. V lost 2 bases and J 3 bases, leaving 17 bases between the germline ends. The CDR3 DNA sequence: TGTGCCAGCAGTTACCCAACCAGGGACGGTCGCTACGAGCAGTACTTC. Its protein is CASSYPTRDGRYEQYF.

The chain is built from TRBV12-3 or TRBV12-4 and TRBJ2-4; D might be TRBD1 (6 bases). Trimming took off 3 bases at V and 9 bases at J, with 12 bases between the two ends. The CDR3 has 13 residues. Written as DNA, the CDR3 is TGTGCCAGCAGTTTTATGGGGGCGGGCATTCAGTACTTC. Its protein is CASSFMGAGIQYF.

This clone was detected only once. The rearrangement uses TRBV12-5 and TRBJ1-2; no clear D. The V and J ends lost 5 bases and 6 bases respectively, with 19 bases between them. This CDR3 spans 15 amino acids. Per the germline V gene, CDR1 is LGHNT and CDR2 is FRNRAP. The CDR3: CASGPPPNVRDGYTF. In DNA form, the CDR3 reads TGTGCTAGTGGTCCCCCCCCGAACGTCCGCGATGGCTACACCTTC.

In nucleotides, the CDR3 is TGTGCCAGCAGTTTAAGGGGGGGCGCTCCGGCAGATACGCAGTATTTT. Amino acids: CASSLRGGAPADTQYF. V and J are TRBV28 and TRBJ2-3; D might be TRBD2 (7 bases). The V end was cut by 2 bases, the J end by 4 bases, with 16 bases between. The CDR3 loop spans 16 amino acids. Looked up from germline, CDR1 is MDHEN and CDR2 is SYDVKM.

The chain has TRBV15 and TRBJ2-1; TRBD2 matches 12 bases. Germline V CDR1 and CDR2: LNHNV, YYDKDF (reference sequence). CDR3 length: 17 residues. The V and J ends lost 1 base and 8 bases, in that order; junction bases with no gene match: 9. CDR3 residues: CATSRGTSGGLADEQFF. CDR3 DNA: TGTGCCACCAGCAGAGGTACTAGCGGGGGGTTGGCCGATGAGCAGTTCTTC.

The rearrangement uses TRBV11-3 and TRBJ1-1, with TRBD1 matching 7 bases. The CDR3 sequence is 13 residues long. Germline loops: CDR1 SGHNT, CDR2 YENEEA. Unmatched junction bases numbered 4, after V lost 4 bases and J lost 5 bases. The CDR3 DNA reads TGTGCCAGCAGCTCAGGGGGGAGTACTGAAGCTTTCTTT. This codes for CASSSGGSTEAFF.

The gene calls are TRBV28 and TRBJ1-2; possibly TRBD1 for D (5 bases). The CDR3 is 12 amino acids. The germline gives CDR1 MDHEN, CDR2 SYDVKM. The V end lost 7 bases, the J end lost 8 bases, and 14 bases lay between the germline ends. The CDR3 region is CASKLDGGGYTF. The CDR3 DNA reads as TGTGCCAGCAAGCTCGACGGGGGAGGCTACACCTTC.